A single sample gave rise to the 32 T cell receptor beta chains below, sequenced in a study of post-analysis software for immune sequencing data. Points from the study as a whole: Roughly five TRBV segments, including TRBV5-6, TRBV5-1 and TRBV20-1, were more frequent in patients than controls.

Unique molecular identifiers were built into the TCR beta cDNA libraries. TCRdb ran MiXCR on the PCR reads and lists one entry per CDR3 protein. The table includes some 700,000 distinct CDR3 sequences, 59% detected once. These receptors lack a known antigen. The sample consisted of blood. These receptors were taken from a girl aged 2 to 10 with multiple sclerosis.

This clonotype was seen once. The genes are TRBV6-2 or TRBV6-3 and TRBJ2-5; 11 bases map to TRBD2. With V trimmed by 4 bases and J by 11 bases, 15 bases remained unmatched. The germline CDR1 and CDR2 sequences are MNHEY and SVGEGT. The CDR3 is 16 amino acids. The CDR3 spells CASSSSGTSGDNEQYF. As DNA, the CDR3 is TGTGCCAGCAGTTCCTCCGGGACTAGCGGTGACAATGAGCAGTACTTC.

The gene calls are TRBV7-2 and TRBJ1-1, with D possibly being TRBD1 (6 bases). The germline CDR1 and CDR2 sequences are SGHTA and FQGNSA. V was clipped by 3 bases and J by 1 base, with 15 bases between them. The CDR3 has 16 amino acids. The CDR3 nucleotides read TGTGCCAGCAGCTTGGCCCGTGCGGGGGCGAACACTGAAGCTTTCTTT. Protein: CASSLARAGANTEAFF.

This chain connects TRBV5-1 to TRBJ1-2; no firm D call. Germline CDR1 SGHRS, CDR2 YFSETQ. The CDR3 is made up of 13 amino acids. V was pared by 3 bases and J by 4 bases, with 10 bases between. CDR3 residues: CASSSDLPYGYTF. Written as DNA, the CDR3 is TGCGCCAGCAGCTCGGACCTCCCCTATGGCTACACCTTC.

CDR3 residues: CASIQGARREETQYF. As DNA, the CDR3 is TGCGCCAGCATCCAGGGGGCGCGGCGGGAAGAGACCCAGTACTTC. The chain is built from TRBV5-1 and TRBJ2-5; TRBD1 matches 8 bases. V lost 6 bases to trimming and J lost 3 bases; unmatched junction nucleotides: 10. This CDR3 is built from 15 residues. The germline V gene has CDR1 SGHRS and CDR2 YFSETQ.

The V gene is TRBV7-8, the J gene TRBJ1-1; D not resolved. V dropped 7 bases and J dropped 1 base, with 7 bases sitting between them. Per the germline V gene, CDR1 is SGHVS and CDR2 is FQNEAQ. The CDR3 totals 12 residues. CDR3 loop: CASTSTNTEAFF. The CDR3 nucleotides are TGTGCCAGCACCTCAACGAACACTGAAGCTTTCTTT.

The chain is built from TRBV25-1 and TRBJ2-5; 11 positions agree with TRBD1. This CDR3 is built from 15 residues. In germline, CDR1 is MGHDK, CDR2 SYGVNS. Germline trimming cut 4 bases from V and 4 bases from J; bases unmatched to any gene: 5. CDR3 protein: CASSGGDRGIETQYF. DNA of the CDR3: TGTGCCAGCAGTGGCGGGGACAGGGGGATAGAGACCCAGTACTTC.

In regard to this clonotype: The germline gene is not matched at one end of the junction; a read error may be the cause. V usage is TRBV9 and J usage is TRBJ2-2, with TRBD2 matching 10 bases. The CDR3 is 20 residues long. Per germline, CDR1 SGDLS and CDR2 YYNGEE. The CDR3 loop is CASSVGLAGVQNYNTGERFF. CDR3 DNA sequence: TGTGCCAGCAGCGTTGGTCTAGCGGGAGTGCAAAATTATAACACCGGGGAGCGGTTTTTT. The full variable domain, completed using reference TRBV9 and TRBJ2-2, is DSGVTQTPKHLITATGQRVTLRCSPRSGDLSVYWYQQSLDQGLQFLIQYYNGEERAKGNILERFSAQQFPDLHSELNLSSLELGDSALYFCASSVGLAGVQNYNTGERFFGEGSRLTVL.

V is TRBV27 and J is TRBJ2-3; D remains unclear. Trimming stripped 3 bases from V and 7 bases from J, with 8 bases between. The germline gives CDR1 MNHEY, CDR2 SMNVEV (reference sequence). CDR3 length equals 12 residues. The DNA for the CDR3 is TGTGCCAGCAGTTTGTGGGGTAATACGCAGTATTTT. This gives the protein CASSLWGNTQYF.

This clonotype appeared a few times. The chain links TRBV7-2 to TRBJ2-3; D gene unclear. V lost 3 bases, J lost 3 bases, and 4 bases lay in between. The CDR3 has 12 amino acids. Germline V gives CDR1 SGHTA, CDR2 FQGNSA. CDR3 amino acids: CASSFETDTQYF. In DNA form, the CDR3 reads TGTGCCAGCAGCTTTGAGACAGATACGCAGTATTTT.

The chain carries TRBV12-3 or TRBV12-4 and TRBJ2-1, with a tentative D call TRBD2 (7 bases). The CDR3 sequence is 18 residues long. V was trimmed by 1 base and J by 4 bases, leaving 20 bases between them. CDR3 in DNA: TGTGCCAGCAGTTTAGTGGGGGGGGCCTACTTAATTTACAATGAGCAGTTCTTC. It is translated as CASSLVGGAYLIYNEQFF.

The chain employs TRBV6-2 or TRBV6-3 and TRBJ2-5; D is unclear. This CDR3 is 13 amino acids long. Trimming removed 4 bases from V and 3 bases from J, with 9 bases in between. Germline V CDR1 and CDR2: MNHEY, SVGEGT. CDR3: CASSFQPEETQYF. For the CDR3, the DNA is TGTGCCAGCAGTTTTCAGCCGGAAGAGACCCAGTACTTC.

The gene calls are TRBV20-1 and TRBJ1-1; D is possibly TRBD1 (5 bases). The V end lost 5 bases, the J end lost 11 bases, and 15 bases lay between the germline ends. The CDR3 is 11 residues long. Germline V lookup: CDR1 DFQATT, CDR2 SNEGSKA (reference sequence). The CDR3 nucleotides read TGCAGTGCTTATGCAGGGATGGAGGCTTTCTTT. Protein: CSAYAGMEAFF.

This clonotype came up a few times. The chain carries TRBV15 and TRBJ2-1; D is possibly TRBD2 (5 bases). Germline assignment: CDR1 LNHNV and CDR2 YYDKDF (reference sequence). The germline V and J ends were trimmed by 0 bases and 8 bases, with 14 bases remaining between them. This CDR3 comprises 15 residues. The CDR3 DNA reads as TGTGCCACCAGCAGAGATCGAAGAGGGCCCCATGAGCAGTTCTTC. It encodes CATSRDRRGPHEQFF.

The chain uses TRBV10-3 and TRBJ2-6; D gene ambiguous. V lost 3 bases and J 4 bases, leaving 13 bases between the germline ends. Per germline, CDR1 ENHRY and CDR2 SYGVKD. The CDR3 is made up of 16 amino acids. CDR3 coding DNA: TGTGCCATCAGTGATTCTCACGGTTCCGGGGCCAACGTCCTGACTTTC. Encoded protein: CAISDSHGSGANVLTF.

The V gene is TRBV12-3 or TRBV12-4, the J gene TRBJ2-3, with 9 bases aligning to TRBD1. The junction had 7 bases not matched to a gene; V was cut back by 3 bases and J by 6 bases. The CDR3 length is 15 residues. In DNA, the CDR3 is TGTGCCAGCAGTTTGGGGGACAGGGACACGGATACGCAGTATTTT. As protein: CASSLGDRDTDTQYF.

The CDR3 coding sequence is TGCGCCAGCAGCCCTCGCGGGGGGGCCGGCAATGAGCAGTTCTTC. Translated, it gives CASSPRGGAGNEQFF. V and J are TRBV5-1 and TRBJ2-1; 9 nucleotides line up with TRBD2. The germline V gene has CDR1 SGHRS and CDR2 YFSETQ. This CDR3 is 15 amino acids long. With 4 bases clipped from V and 6 bases from J, the junction kept 8 bases outside the gene matches.

The chain uses TRBV7-2 and TRBJ2-7, with D unclear. The germline V gene encodes CDR1 SGHTA and CDR2 FQGNSA. The CDR3 loop spans 14 amino acids. V gave up 1 base and J gave up 2 bases, with 9 bases separating them. The CDR3 region is CASSLGTPPYEQYF. CDR3 DNA sequence: TGTGCCAGCAGCTTAGGAACGCCCCCCTACGAGCAGTACTTC.

V usage is TRBV12-3 or TRBV12-4 and J usage is TRBJ2-3; TRBD1 might be the D (7 bases). The CDR3 loop spans 14 amino acids. V was shortened by 2 bases and J by 4 bases, with 10 bases between the two germline ends. This CDR3 is CASSLTGDSDTQYF. Written as DNA, the CDR3 is TGTGCCAGCAGTTTAACAGGGGACTCAGATACGCAGTATTTT.

This clonotype was recorded once. The CDR3 here is CASSPTGLAGEDEQFF. In DNA, the CDR3 is TGTGCCAGCAGTCCGACGGGACTAGCGGGAGAGGACGAGCAGTTCTTC. V usage is TRBV12-3 or TRBV12-4 and J usage is TRBJ2-1, with 14 bases that match TRBD2. V was pared by 5 bases and J by 10 bases, with 10 bases of the junction left unmatched. CDR3 length: 16 residues.

The chain couples TRBV30 to TRBJ2-3, with a weak D call TRBD1 (6 bases). The CDR3 has 13 residues. The V end was cut by 2 bases, the J end by 3 bases, with 9 bases between. Germline CDR1 reads GTSNPN; CDR2 reads SVGIG (reference sequence). CDR3 nucleotides: TGTGCCTGGAGTACCCAGGGGACAGATACGCAGTATTTT. Its protein is CAWSTQGTDTQYF.

The count of this clonotype is one. J is TRBJ1-2 and V is TRBV7-2, with unresolved D. The CDR3 spans 14 residues. V lost 1 base and J 6 bases, leaving 12 bases between the germline ends. Germline V gives CDR1 SGHTA, CDR2 FQGNSA. CDR3 nucleotide sequence: TGTGCCAGCAGCTTAGTTGGAGGGCTGGATGGCTACACCTTC. Translation: CASSLVGGLDGYTF.

This chain connects TRBV5-1 to TRBJ2-3, with 9 nucleotides matching TRBD2. Per germline, CDR1 SGHRS and CDR2 YFSETQ. V shed 4 bases, J shed 6 bases, and the junction held 9 bases outside the gene matches. The CDR3 has 15 amino acids. CDR3 sequence (DNA): TGCGCCAGCAGCCTGCAGAGCGGGAGGTCGGATACGCAGTATTTT. Translated, it gives CASSLQSGRSDTQYF.

J is TRBJ2-5 and V is TRBV15; 10 bases are shared with TRBD1. Germline V lookup: CDR1 LNHNV, CDR2 YYDKDF (reference sequence). The CDR3 sequence is 15 residues long. V lost 2 bases and J lost 4; bases outside the gene matches: 4. The CDR3 sequence: CATSRPGQGRETQYF. DNA for the CDR3: TGTGCCACCAGCAGACCGGGACAGGGGCGAGAGACCCAGTACTTC.

The chain links TRBV4-1 to TRBJ2-1; 7 nucleotides match TRBD1. After removal of 2 bases from V and 5 bases from J, the junction contained 9 bases not matched to a gene. The CDR3 contains 16 residues. CDR1 is MGHRA, CDR2 YSYEKL, per germline. CDR3 protein: CASSQTTWDRDNEQFF. CDR3 nucleotides: TGCGCCAGCAGCCAAACGACCTGGGACAGAGACAATGAGCAGTTCTTC.

V is TRBV12-3 or TRBV12-4 and J is TRBJ2-4; D possibly uses TRBD1 or TRBD2 (5 bases each). V was shortened by 2 bases and J by 6 bases, with 8 bases between the two germline ends. The CDR3 length is 13 residues. CDR3 sequence: CASSLSGTNIQYF. CDR3 nucleotide sequence: TGTGCCAGCAGTTTATCGGGGACAAACATTCAGTACTTC.

The DNA for the CDR3 is TGTGCCACCAGACGGGAGGTTGGGTACAATGAGCAGTTCTTC. This translates into CATRREVGYNEQFF. This rearrangement joins TRBV12-3 or TRBV12-4 to TRBJ2-1; TRBD2 agrees at 7 bases. The CDR3 covers 14 residues. The trim removed 10 bases at V and 4 bases at J, leaving 10 bases unmatched.

The chain links TRBV5-1 to TRBJ2-7; TRBD1 agrees at 8 bases. Trimming removed 4 bases from V and 7 bases from J; junction bases left unmatched: 10. The CDR3 sequence is 14 residues long. Germline lookup yields CDR1 SGHRS and CDR2 YFSETQ. The CDR3: CASSVGQGFGEQYF. DNA for the CDR3: TGCGCCAGCAGCGTAGGACAGGGCTTTGGAGAGCAGTACTTC.

This clonotype was detected only a few times. The chain couples TRBV7-8 to TRBJ2-3; D is possibly TRBD1 (6 bases). There are 17 residues in the CDR3. V dropped 5 bases and J dropped 3 bases, with 21 bases sitting between them. CDR1 and CDR2 (germline): SGHVS, FQNEAQ. DNA for the CDR3: TGTGCCAGCAGCCCACGCCGGGACATAGCAATGACAGATACGCAGTATTTT. Its translation is CASSPRRDIAMTDTQYF.

The V call is TRBV20-1, the J call TRBJ1-2; D unclear. Germline V gene data show CDR1 as DFQATT and CDR2 as SNEGSKA (reference sequence). The germline V and J ends were trimmed by 0 bases and 4 bases, with 12 bases remaining between them. This CDR3 is built from 14 residues. CDR3 region: CSARDNGRFYGYTF. CDR3 in DNA: TGCAGTGCTAGAGATAACGGCCGATTCTATGGCTACACCTTC.

This clonotype was recorded many times. The junction does not match germline at one end; this may be a read error. The chain links TRBV5-1 to TRBJ2-1; D remains unclear. There are 12 residues in the CDR3. Per the germline V gene, CDR1 is SGHRS and CDR2 is YFSETQ. The CDR3 protein is CASSLDGNEQFF. CDR3 DNA: TGTGCCAGCAGCTTAGACGGTAATGAGCAGTTCTTC.

This chain uses TRBV4-1 with TRBJ2-1; weak D call: TRBD1 (5 bases). The germline V gene has CDR1 MGHRA and CDR2 YSYEKL. The CDR3 extends over 15 amino acids. Deletions cut 5 bases from V and 8 bases from J, with 19 bases between. CDR3 sequence: CASSGHRQGWYEQFF. CDR3 in DNA: TGCGCCAGCAGCGGACACCGTCAGGGTTGGTATGAGCAGTTCTTC.

The chain couples TRBV12-3 or TRBV12-4 to TRBJ2-1; 9 nucleotides agree with TRBD2. This CDR3 has 14 amino acids. V lost 7 bases and J lost 8; bases outside the gene matches: 9. CDR3 nucleotides: TGTGCCAGCATCCTAGGGACTAGCATCCATGAGCAGTTCTTC. Amino acid sequence: CASILGTSIHEQFF.